The present TCR beta chain was sequenced within a study of shared clonotypes between healthy human individuals. TCRdb keeps only in-frame clones here, not all; method: immunoSEQ multiplex PCR. The table lists 650,000 to 800,000 clones, 92% of them singletons. CD45RO negativity and positive selection for CCR7 defined naive CD8 cells, a population that excluded terminally differentiated effector memory CD45RA+ cells. The CDR3 sequence is 15 residues long. CDR1 and CDR2 (germline): MGHRA, YSYEKL. V lost 1 base and J lost 4; bases outside the gene matches: 6. The sample was naive CD8+ T cells sorted from blood. The clonotype was recovered from a young man in good health. The chain is built from TRBV4-1 and TRBJ2-7; TRBD1 matches at 8 bases. The CDR3 nucleotides are TGCGCCAGCAGCCAAGTGGGACAGGCTGGATACGAGCAGTACTTC. Amino acid sequence: CASSQVGQAGYEQYF.